What follows are 13 T cell receptor beta chains derived from one specimen sequenced in a study of a mutant IDH1 vaccine in newly diagnosed glioma. This sample's time point: baseline, week 1 (first vaccination visit). The treatment was: pre-vaccination baseline after standard-of-care therapy. Libraries were prepared by immunoSEQ multiplex PCR; TCRdb keeps only in-frame clonotypes and omits some of them. Altogether about 54,000 clones are present, roughly 80% being singletons, with the ten largest covering roughly 19%. Sequences were derived from PBMCs, sampled from a glioma patient treated with radiotherapy, temozolomide or both. The receptors were gathered from a man aged 18 to 30 with glioma.

The V and J genes are TRBV5-4 and TRBJ1-5; the D is unclear. V shed 4 bases and J shed 2 bases, with 13 bases lying between them. The germline gives CDR1 SGHNT, CDR2 YYREEE (reference sequence). The CDR3 sequence is 15 residues long. The CDR3 loop is CASSPDLGGNQPQHF. The DNA of the CDR3 is TGTGCCAGCAGCCCGGACCTGGGAGGCAATCAGCCCCAGCATTTT.

This clone showed up just once. The chain recombines TRBV6-9 with TRBJ1-5, with no clear D. Trimming cost V 7 bases and J 2 bases, with 15 bases left between them. The CDR3 runs 15 residues. CDR1 MNHGY and CDR2 SVAAGI come from the germline V gene. In nucleotides, the CDR3 is TGTGCCAGCAATTCGCAGCAAAGGGGCAATCAGCCCCAGCATTTT. Translated: CASNSQQRGNQPQHF.

The rearrangement joins TRBV7-2 to TRBJ1-1; D unclear. CDR1 and CDR2 from the germline V gene are SGHTA and FQGNSA. This CDR3 comprises 13 residues. The V end lost 2 bases, the J end lost 1 base, and 5 bases lay between the germline ends. CDR3 residues: CASSLTQNTEAFF. DNA for the CDR3: TGTGCCAGCAGCTTAACCCAGAACACTGAAGCTTTCTTT.

The chain uses TRBV29-1 and TRBJ1-2; possible D gene TRBD1, 5 bases. The germline CDR1 and CDR2 sequences are SQVTM and ANQGSEA. The CDR3 contains 15 residues. V gave up 4 bases and J gave up 2 bases, with 17 bases separating them. The CDR3 DNA is TGCAGCGTTGGACAGCCCGGCAGGCTCAACTATGGCTACACCTTC. Its protein is CSVGQPGRLNYGYTF. The full variable domain, with the rest looked up from reference TRBV29-1 and TRBJ1-2, is SAVISQKPSRDICQRGTSLTIQCQVDSQVTMMFWYRQQPGQSLTLIATANQGSEATYESGFVIDKFPISRPNLTFSTLTVSNMSPEDSSIYLCSVGQPGRLNYGYTFGSGTRLTVV.

The CDR3 sequence: CASSIRQGSSGGYTF. CDR3 DNA sequence: TGCGCCAGCAGCATCAGACAGGGATCATCGGGAGGCTACACCTTC. The genes are TRBV5-1 and TRBJ1-2; 7 positions match TRBD1. The germline CDR1 and CDR2 sequences are SGHRS and YFSETQ. V dropped 4 bases and J dropped 8; count of bases not matched to a gene: 14. The length of the CDR3 is 15 residues.

This clone occurred a few times. The chain's CDR3 is CAWSVPFAPYGYTF. The CDR3 nucleotides read TGTGCCTGGAGTGTACCCTTCGCGCCCTATGGCTACACCTTC. The rearrangement uses TRBV30 and TRBJ1-2; D unclear. The germline gives CDR1 GTSNPN, CDR2 SVGIG (reference sequence). The CDR3 contains 14 residues. The V end was cut by 0 bases, the J end by 4 bases, with 12 bases between.

This clone is medium-sized in the sample. The chain carries TRBV4-1 and TRBJ1-1, with TRBD1 matching over 8 bases. The CDR3 sequence is 15 residues long. The V gene end was trimmed by 5 bases and the J gene end by 1 base; junction bases not matched to a gene: 6. CDR1 and CDR2 from the germline V gene are MGHRA and YSYEKL. DNA of the CDR3: TGCGCCAGCAGCATCTCGACAGGGGCGAACACTGAAGCTTTCTTT. Its translation is CASSISTGANTEAFF.

V is TRBV7-2 and J is TRBJ1-2; 7 nucleotides align to TRBD1. The ends lost 6 bases at V and 4 bases at J; junction bases unmatched: 14. CDR1 is SGHTA and CDR2 is FQGNSA in the germline V gene. The CDR3 runs 16 residues. As DNA, the CDR3 is TGTGCCAGCAGGTCGACCGACAGGGAGTGGGCCTATGGCTACACCTTC. It specifies CASRSTDREWAYGYTF.

The chain employs TRBV5-1 and TRBJ1-5; possible D gene TRBD1, 6 bases. V was clipped by 4 bases and J by 0 bases, with 8 bases between them. CDR3 length: 14 residues. The germline V gene encodes CDR1 SGHRS and CDR2 YFSETQ. CDR3 region: CASSLQGSNQPQHF. CDR3 sequence (DNA): TGCGCCAGCAGCCTACAGGGTAGCAATCAGCCCCAGCATTTT.

The chain couples TRBV27 to TRBJ1-4, with TRBD1 matching 9 bases. Germline CDR1 is MNHEY and CDR2 is SMNVEV (reference sequence). The CDR3 consists of 15 residues. V trimming: 5 bases; J trimming: 4 bases; junction bases outside the gene matches: 5. CDR3 in DNA: TGTGCCAGCAGTCCAGGACAGGGGTTTAATGAAAAACTGTTTTTT. Its protein is CASSPGQGFNEKLFF.

The chain employs TRBV6-5 and TRBJ1-6; D remains ambiguous. V was trimmed by 3 bases and J by 9 bases, leaving 12 bases between them. CDR3 length equals 14 residues. Germline V gene sequence: CDR1 MNHEY, CDR2 SVGAGI. The DNA of the CDR3 is TGTGCCAGCAGTTATCTGGGCGGTTCTTCACCCCTCCACTTT. Translated: CASSYLGGSSPLHF.

This rearrangement joins TRBV6-6 to TRBJ1-1; possibly TRBD1 for D (5 bases). This CDR3 has 14 amino acids. The ends were cut back, 7 bases at V and 6 bases at J, with 18 bases in the middle. The V gene's germline CDR1 is MNHNY and CDR2 SVGAGI (reference sequence). CDR3 in amino acids: CASTHHGGRAEAFF. The CDR3 nucleotides are TGTGCCAGCACCCACCATGGGGGGAGGGCTGAAGCTTTCTTT.

This clone came up a few times. This specimen includes other DNA sequences encoding the same CDR3. The chain couples TRBV29-1 to TRBJ2-2; D gene ambiguous. The CDR3 has 11 amino acids. The germline CDR1 and CDR2 sequences are SQVTM and ANQGSEA. V was pared by 4 bases and J by 3 bases, with 3 bases between. The CDR3 here is CSVGDTGELFF. In nucleotides, the CDR3 is TGCAGCGTTGGCGACACCGGGGAGCTGTTTTTT.